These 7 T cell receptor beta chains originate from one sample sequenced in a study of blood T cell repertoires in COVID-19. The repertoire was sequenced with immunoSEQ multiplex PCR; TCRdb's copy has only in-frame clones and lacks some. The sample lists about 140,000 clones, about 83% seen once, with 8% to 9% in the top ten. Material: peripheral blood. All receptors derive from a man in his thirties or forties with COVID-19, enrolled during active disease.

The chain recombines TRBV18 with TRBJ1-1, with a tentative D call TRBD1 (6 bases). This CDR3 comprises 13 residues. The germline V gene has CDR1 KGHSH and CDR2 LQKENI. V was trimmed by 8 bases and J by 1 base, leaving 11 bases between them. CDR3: CASADSPNTEAFF. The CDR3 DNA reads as TGTGCCAGCGCGGACAGTCCGAACACTGAAGCTTTCTTT.

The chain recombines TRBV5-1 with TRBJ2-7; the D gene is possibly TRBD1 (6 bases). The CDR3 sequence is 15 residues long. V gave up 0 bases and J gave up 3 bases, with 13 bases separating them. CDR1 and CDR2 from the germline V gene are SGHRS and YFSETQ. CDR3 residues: CASSLAGTQNYEQYF. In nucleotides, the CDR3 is TGCGCCAGCAGCTTGGCCGGGACACAGAACTACGAGCAGTACTTC. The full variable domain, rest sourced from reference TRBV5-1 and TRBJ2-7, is KAGVTQTPRYLIKTRGQQVTLSCSPISGHRSVSWYQQTPGQGLQFLFEYFSETQRNKGNFPGRFSGRQFSNSRSEMNVSTLELGDSALYLCASSLAGTQNYEQYFGPGTRLTVT.

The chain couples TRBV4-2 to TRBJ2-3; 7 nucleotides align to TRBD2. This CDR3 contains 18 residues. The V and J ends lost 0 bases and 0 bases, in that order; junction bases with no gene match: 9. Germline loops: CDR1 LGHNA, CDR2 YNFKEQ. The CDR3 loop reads CASSQDIVLAESTDTQYF. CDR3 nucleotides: TGTGCCAGCAGCCAAGATATTGTCCTAGCGGAGAGCACAGATACGCAGTATTTT.

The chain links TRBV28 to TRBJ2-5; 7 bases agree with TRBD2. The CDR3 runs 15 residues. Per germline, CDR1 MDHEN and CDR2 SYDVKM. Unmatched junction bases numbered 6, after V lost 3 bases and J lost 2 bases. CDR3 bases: TGTGCCAGCAGTTTGTGGCGGGAGATTCAAGAGACCCAGTACTTC. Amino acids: CASSLWREIQETQYF.

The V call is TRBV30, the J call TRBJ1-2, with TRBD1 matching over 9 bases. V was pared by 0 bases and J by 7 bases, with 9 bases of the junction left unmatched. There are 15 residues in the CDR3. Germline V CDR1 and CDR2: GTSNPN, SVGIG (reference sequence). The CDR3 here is CAWSVTGGAYPGYTF. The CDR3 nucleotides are TGTGCCTGGAGTGTTACAGGGGGCGCGTATCCTGGCTACACCTTC. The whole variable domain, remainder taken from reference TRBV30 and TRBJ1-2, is SQTIHQWPATLVQPVGSPLSLECTVEGTSNPNLYWYRQAAGRGLQLLFYSVGIGQISSEVPQNLSASRPQDRQFILSSKKLLLSDSGFYLCAWSVTGGAYPGYTFGSGTRLTVV.

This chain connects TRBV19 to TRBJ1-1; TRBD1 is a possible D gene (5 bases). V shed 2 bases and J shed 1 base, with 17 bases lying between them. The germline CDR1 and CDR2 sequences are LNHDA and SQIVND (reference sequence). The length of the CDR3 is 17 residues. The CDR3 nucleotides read TGTGCCAGTAGTATAAGGCAGGGCCGCAGGGAGAACACTGAAGCTTTCTTT. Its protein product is CASSIRQGRRENTEAFF.

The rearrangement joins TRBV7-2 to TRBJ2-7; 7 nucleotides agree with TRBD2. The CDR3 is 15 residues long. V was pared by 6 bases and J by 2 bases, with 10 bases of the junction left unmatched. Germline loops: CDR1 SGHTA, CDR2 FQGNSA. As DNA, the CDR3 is TGTGCCAGCAGGGAGGCGGGAGTCATCCCCTACGAGCAGTACTTC. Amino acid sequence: CASREAGVIPYEQYF.